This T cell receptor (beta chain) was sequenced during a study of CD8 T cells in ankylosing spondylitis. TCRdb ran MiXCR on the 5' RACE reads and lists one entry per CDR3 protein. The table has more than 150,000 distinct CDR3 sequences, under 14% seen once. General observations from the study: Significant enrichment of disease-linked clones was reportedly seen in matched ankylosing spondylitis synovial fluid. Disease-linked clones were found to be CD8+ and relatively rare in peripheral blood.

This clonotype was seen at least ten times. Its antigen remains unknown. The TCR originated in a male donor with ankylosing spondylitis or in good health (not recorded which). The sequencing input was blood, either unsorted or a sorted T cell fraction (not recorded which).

In nucleotides, the CDR3 is TGCAGTGCGCCCGAAGGACTAGCGGGCATCAATGAGCAGTTCTTC. It yields the protein CSAPEGLAGINEQFF. V usage is TRBV20-1 and J usage is TRBJ2-1, with 11 bases lining up with TRBD2. Germline V gene data show CDR1 as DFQATT and CDR2 as SNEGSKA (reference sequence). This CDR3 has 15 amino acids. V lost 6 bases, J lost 6 bases, and 10 bases stayed unmatched.